The 2 T cell receptor beta chains listed next were all sequenced from one sample in a study of shared clonotypes between healthy human individuals. Sequencing used immunoSEQ multiplex PCR; TCRdb keeps in-frame clones, though not all of them. The sample carries under 850,000 clones, around 70% recorded once. Input material: memory CD4+ T cells sorted from blood. As to subset: CD45RA-negative fraction. The source is a woman aged 25 to 39 in good health.

A word on this clone: The sample carries other DNA sequences with the same CDR3. The chain links TRBV18 to TRBJ2-3; D not certain. V lost 3 bases, J lost 2 bases, and 9 bases lay in between. Germline-derived CDR1 and CDR2 are KGHSH and LQKENI. This CDR3 contains 14 residues. The CDR3 reads CASSPSSNTDTQYF. CDR3 in DNA: TGTGCCAGCTCACCGAGTTCGAACACAGATACGCAGTATTTT.

The rearrangement joins TRBV18 to TRBJ1-1; D not certain. Germline-derived CDR1 and CDR2 are KGHSH and LQKENI. The CDR3 extends over 15 amino acids. The ends were cut back, 2 bases at V and 2 bases at J, with 12 bases in the middle. The CDR3 region has the DNA TGTGCCAGCTCACCAATATCAGAATTAAACACTGAAGCTTTCTTT. Translating it yields CASSPISELNTEAFF.